The 18 T cell receptor beta chains presented below share a single source sample, sequenced in a study of OX40 agonist ivuxolimab in advanced cancers. The library relied on the immunoSEQ multiplex PCR assay. TCRdb re-hosts the immuneACCESS table, in-frame sequences only. Its copies lack some clones; in the studies checked, an unresolved V gene accounts for under half of them, and the cause for the rest is not known. Here the sample has about 45,000 clones; approximately 91% occur a single time. The ten largest clonotypes hold under 20% of the sample. Specimen: CD4+ or CD8+ T cells sorted from blood, collected in a trial of the OX40 agonist ivuxolimab. These TCRs come from an adult with an advanced solid tumor such as melanoma, head and neck, liver or kidney cancer.

This sequence joins TRBV4-1 and TRBJ1-1, with D perhaps matching TRBD1 (6 bases). CDR3 size: 15 residues. Per germline, CDR1 MGHRA and CDR2 YSYEKL. V was trimmed by 3 bases and J by 3 bases, leaving 14 bases between them. In DNA form, the CDR3 reads TGCGCCAGCAGCCATCCCACCAGGGGTTACACTGAAGCTTTCTTT. Its translation is CASSHPTRGYTEAFF.

The sample holds one count of this clone. CDR3 sequence: CASSSDRYNQPQHF. The CDR3 DNA reads TGTGCCAGCAGTTCTGACAGGTATAATCAGCCCCAGCATTTT. The V and J genes are TRBV6-5 and TRBJ1-5, with TRBD1 as a possible D gene (6 bases). This CDR3 is 14 amino acids long. CDR1 and CDR2 (germline): MNHEY, SVGAGI. The ends were cut back, 4 bases at V and 4 bases at J, with 11 bases in the middle.

This chain links TRBV6-5 with TRBJ2-7, with TRBD2 identical over 7 bases. The ends lost 4 bases at V and 4 bases at J; junction bases unmatched: 7. This CDR3 region has 14 residues. Germline values: CDR1 MNHEY, CDR2 SVGAGI. The CDR3 loop is CASSWGEGGYEQYF. The CDR3 region has the DNA TGTGCCAGCAGTTGGGGGGAGGGAGGGTACGAGCAGTACTTC.

This chain connects TRBV7-9 to TRBJ1-5; D is perhaps TRBD1 (6 bases). Germline CDR1 is SEHNR and CDR2 is FQNEAQ (reference sequence). V was cut by 3 bases and J by 5 bases, with 11 bases left in between. This CDR3 is built from 14 residues. As DNA, the CDR3 is TGTGCCAGCAGCTTCACAGGGCCATATCAGCCCCAGCATTTT. It codes for CASSFTGPYQPQHF.

The gene calls are TRBV6-1 and TRBJ1-3; no definite D call. The CDR3 is made up of 15 amino acids. Germline lookup yields CDR1 MNHNS and CDR2 SASEGT. V was cut by 2 bases and J by 0 bases, with 8 bases left in between. CDR3 DNA: TGTGCCAGCAGTGAATGGCGAGACTCTGGAAACACCATATATTTT. It is translated as CASSEWRDSGNTIYF.

The chain couples TRBV30 to TRBJ2-2; 8 bases are a match to TRBD2. CDR1 GTSNPN and CDR2 SVGIG come from the germline V gene (reference sequence). The CDR3 covers 14 residues. Trimming took 7 bases from V and 6 from J; bases not matched to a gene: 10. CDR3 coding DNA: TGTGCCTCTCACGGGGGGGAGTTATCCGGGGAGCTGTTTTTT. Translated: CASHGGELSGELFF. The full variable domain, completed using reference TRBV30 and TRBJ2-2, is SQTIHQWPATLVQPVGSPLSLECTVEGTSNPNLYWYRQAAGRGLQLLFYSVGIGQISSEVPQNLSASRPQDRQFILSSKKLLLSDSGFYLCASHGGELSGELFFGEGSRLTVL.

The chain recombines TRBV5-6 with TRBJ1-1; 7 bases map to TRBD1. CDR3 length: 14 amino acids. CDR1 SGHDT and CDR2 YYEEEE come from the germline V gene. Trimming cost V 3 bases and J 4 bases; bases outside gene matches: 6. The CDR3 region is CASSWKTGITEAFF. The CDR3 DNA sequence: TGTGCCAGCAGCTGGAAGACAGGGATCACTGAAGCTTTCTTT.

The chain uses TRBV2 and TRBJ2-5; D gene unclear. With 6 bases removed from V and 1 base from J, the gap between germline ends came to 12 bases. The CDR3 is made up of 14 amino acids. In germline, CDR1 is SNHLY, CDR2 FYNNEI. CDR3 in amino acids: CASSGKNLQETQYF. The CDR3 DNA sequence: TGTGCCAGCAGCGGAAAGAATCTCCAAGAGACCCAGTACTTC.

The chain uses TRBV2 and TRBJ2-5; no firm D call. The V gene lost 1 base and the J gene lost 0 bases, with 15 bases spanning the gap. Germline-derived CDR1 and CDR2 are SNHLY and FYNNEI. The CDR3 runs to 17 residues. The CDR3 region has the DNA TGTGCCAGCAGTGAAGGACCAGCCCCAGTGTACCAAGAGACCCAGTACTTC. Protein: CASSEGPAPVYQETQYF.

This rearrangement joins TRBV7-9 to TRBJ2-2; D is undetermined. From germline, CDR1 is SEHNR and CDR2 FQNEAQ (reference sequence). V lost 6 bases to trimming and J lost 0 bases, with 8 bases between them. The CDR3 sequence is 14 residues long. The CDR3 DNA sequence: TGTGCCAGCAGGGCACTACCGAACACCGGGGAGCTGTTTTTT. Protein product: CASRALPNTGELFF.

J is TRBJ1-2 and V is TRBV4-1; D is unresolved. CDR3 length: 15 residues. Trimming cost V 0 bases and J 5 bases, with 13 bases left between them. In germline, CDR1 is MGHRA, CDR2 YSYEKL. CDR3 region: CASSQDVELPYGYTF. Written as DNA, the CDR3 is TGCGCCAGCAGCCAAGATGTGGAGCTCCCTTATGGCTACACCTTC.

J is TRBJ1-1 and V is TRBV30; D ambiguous. V was cut by 0 bases and J by 0 bases, with 8 bases left in between. The CDR3 is made up of 14 amino acids. Germline V gene data show CDR1 as GTSNPN and CDR2 as SVGIG (reference sequence). Here the CDR3 DNA reads TGTGCCTGGAGTGTCCAGCGAATGAACACTGAAGCTTTCTTT. It is translated as CAWSVQRMNTEAFF. The entire variable domain, with the rest obtained from reference TRBV30 and TRBJ1-1, is as follows: SQTIHQWPATLVQPVGSPLSLECTVEGTSNPNLYWYRQAAGRGLQLLFYSVGIGQISSEVPQNLSASRPQDRQFILSSKKLLLSDSGFYLCAWSVQRMNTEAFFGQGTRLTVV.

The V gene is TRBV7-9, the J gene TRBJ2-5, with 8 nucleotides matching TRBD2. Germline CDR1 SEHNR, CDR2 FQNEAQ (reference sequence). The junction had 7 bases not matched to a gene; V was cut back by 2 bases and J by 2 bases. The CDR3 loop spans 16 amino acids. In DNA form, the CDR3 reads TGTGCCAGCAGCTTAAGGATAGCGGGGCCTCAAGAGACCCAGTACTTC. Translation gives CASSLRIAGPQETQYF. Complete variable domain (other parts from reference TRBV7-9 and TRBJ2-5): DTGVSQNPRHKITKRGQNVTFRCDPISEHNRLYWYRQTLGQGPEFLTYFQNEAQLEKSRLLSDRFSAERPKGSFSTLEIQRTEQGDSAMYLCASSLRIAGPQETQYFGPGTRLLVL.

The chain is built from TRBV5-4 and TRBJ1-1, with D unclear. The V gene's germline CDR1 is SGHNT and CDR2 YYREEE (reference sequence). This CDR3 is built from 11 residues. Between the trimmed V and J ends, which lost 4 bases and 2 bases, there was a span of 3 bases. Here the CDR3 DNA reads TGTGCCAGCAGCAGTAACACTGAAGCTTTCTTT. This sequence encodes CASSSNTEAFF.

The chain has TRBV5-6 and TRBJ1-1, with TRBD1 matching over 7 bases. The germline V gene encodes CDR1 SGHDT and CDR2 YYEEEE. Unmatched junction bases numbered 13, after V lost 5 bases and J lost 0 bases. CDR3 length: 17 residues. The DNA for the CDR3 is TGTGCCAGCAGTTCAATCCGACAGGGCCCCATGAACACTGAAGCTTTCTTT. Its translation is CASSSIRQGPMNTEAFF. The full variable domain, in which reference TRBV5-6 and TRBJ1-1 provide the parts outside the CDR3, is DAGVTQSPTHLIKTRGQQVTLRCSPKSGHDTVSWYQQALGQGPQFIFQYYEEEERQRGNFPDRFSGHQFPNYSSELNVNALLLGDSALYLCASSSIRQGPMNTEAFFGQGTRLTVV.

V and J are TRBV5-1 and TRBJ2-3, with D unresolved. Trimming removed 2 bases from V and 1 base from J, with 2 bases in between. CDR1 is SGHRS, CDR2 YFSETQ, per germline. CDR3 size: 12 residues. CDR3 sequence (DNA): TGCGCCAGCAGCTTCGGCACAGATACGCAGTATTTT. Protein sequence: CASSFGTDTQYF.

The chain has TRBV6-1 and TRBJ2-3; TRBD1 is a possible D gene (6 bases). This CDR3 has 12 amino acids. Germline V CDR1 and CDR2: MNHNS, SASEGT. Trimming stripped 6 bases from V and 7 bases from J, with 11 bases between. DNA of the CDR3: TGTGCCAGCAGATACACAGGGAATACGCAGTATTTT. Encoded protein: CASRYTGNTQYF.

The rearrangement joins TRBV19 to TRBJ2-2; the D gene is possibly TRBD1 (6 bases). The CDR3 covers 17 residues. Germline CDR1 is LNHDA and CDR2 is SQIVND (reference sequence). Trimming removed 8 bases at V and 5 bases at J, with 24 bases between. The CDR3 sequence: CASHWGPARSVTGELFF. CDR3 nucleotides: TGTGCCAGTCACTGGGGGCCCGCCAGGTCCGTAACCGGGGAGCTGTTTTTT.